A selection of T cell receptor beta chains follows, all from one sample in a study of early T cells in non-severe SARS-CoV-2 infection. MiXCR, run by TCRdb on the 5' RACE reads, gives a single entry per CDR3 protein. The repertoire holds about 61,000 distinct CDR3 sequences, about 11% seen once, with 0.95% to 1.5% in the top ten. Sequences were derived from whole blood, sampled at baseline. The receptor source for this set is an adult who was a healthcare worker with PCR-confirmed SARS-CoV-2 infection or an uninfected control (not recorded which). The donor label of this sample is uncertain. The CDR3 runs from the conserved cysteine through the conserved F or W.

v_call	j_call	cdr3_aa
TRBV29-1	TRBJ1-2	CSAKPGVTYGYTF
TRBV13	TRBJ1-3	CASSLGRTENTIYF
TRBV29-1	TRBJ2-3	CSGRADTQYF
TRBV25-1	TRBJ2-1	CASSEGVWRPNNEQFF
TRBV20-1	TRBJ2-5	CSARVGLAGGLETQYF
TRBV7-2	TRBJ2-1	CASSQPSGGHNEQFF
TRBV6-1	TRBJ1-5	CASRDPQKLDRDAQPQHF
TRBV21-1	TRBJ1-5	CASSKGGPPSNQPQHF
TRBV6-1	TRBJ2-2	CASSEVLGTGGAGLITGELFF
TRBV2	TRBJ1-3	CASSRQDYSGNTIYF
TRBV14	TRBJ2-1	CASAPRGGDEQFF
TRBV5-1	TRBJ2-1	CASSLAGPSYNEQFF
TRBV4-1	TRBJ1-2	CASSQVPGTGNYGYTF
TRBV6-1	TRBJ2-2	CASSSGTVYTGELFF
TRBV5-4	TRBJ1-1	CASSLGQGILNTEAFF
TRBV11-2	TRBJ2-6	CASSLVAGANVLTF
TRBV7-7	TRBJ2-3	CASSLGPGDTQYF
TRBV3-1	TRBJ2-1	CASSQVVAGANEQFF
TRBV10-2	TRBJ2-5	CASRDPGGRETQYF
TRBV6-6	TRBJ2-3	CASLTRASGGPAEDTQYF
TRBV6-5	TRBJ1-4	CASSYGAGSEKLFF
TRBV27	TRBJ1-4	CASSLSGLNNEKLFF
TRBV20-1	TRBJ2-3	CSARDPGSGGTDTQYF
TRBV5-1	TRBJ1-1	CASSLAGGVTEAFF
TRBV7-3	TRBJ2-6	CASSFSPGQGRANVLTF
TRBV19	TRBJ1-1	CASSIRGVEAFF
TRBV5-1	TRBJ1-1	CASSLGRGRMNIEAFF
TRBV19	TRBJ1-1	CASTNEAWANTEAFF
TRBV5-1	TRBJ1-5	CASRLTGDSNQPQHF
TRBV3-1	TRBJ1-1	CASSQANTEAFF
TRBV7-2	TRBJ1-2	CASSSSGQGIYGYTF
TRBV6-5	TRBJ2-1	CASSPIATEYNEQFF
TRBV5-1	TRBJ1-1	CASSLAENTEAFF
TRBV7-9	TRBJ1-1	CAGVTGAGAFF
TRBV28	TRBJ1-5	CASNREVSNQPQHF
TRBV28	TRBJ1-2	CASSLSGVNYGYTF
TRBV7-2	TRBJ2-3	CASSLARPPDTQYF
TRBV3-1	TRBJ2-1	CASSLGTGQNNEQFF
TRBV18	TRBJ2-2	CASSGKNQGANTGELFF
TRBV19	TRBJ1-1	CATRQPMNTEAFF